The clone carrying this T cell receptor beta chain was found once. The data derive from a study of shared clonotypes between healthy human individuals. The repertoire was sequenced with immunoSEQ multiplex PCR; TCRdb's copy has only in-frame clones and lacks some. The data contain 800,000 to 1,200,000 clones, approximately 80% of them seen just once; the ten biggest clones take up approximately 0.5%. Per the germline V gene, CDR1 is GTSNPN and CDR2 is SVGIG (reference sequence). This CDR3 is built from 15 residues. V was clipped by 7 bases and J by 4 bases; unmatched bases: 14. The chain joins TRBV30 to TRBJ2-3; 7 bases line up with TRBD2. Source material: memory CD4+ T cells from PBMCs. Subset reported: CD45RA-negative fraction. The receptor comes from a man aged 18 to 29 in good health. Some clones in this sample may be carry-over from other donors' samples. The CDR3 nucleotides are TGTGCCTACACACCCGAAGCGGGGTCGGCAGATACGCAGTATTTT. The encoded protein is CAYTPEAGSADTQYF.